The next 8 T cell receptor beta chains were all read from a single sample in a study of identical twins. TCRdb fed the 5' RACE reads into MiXCR, producing one record per CDR3 protein. In the table there are some 600,000 distinct CDR3 sequences, less than 9% of which are singletons. In addition, the sample was reused for a study of yellow fever vaccine responses in identical twins.

The sequencing sample was made of PBMCs. These receptor sequences come from a woman under 30 in good health.

This clonotype was observed a handful of times. The rearrangement links TRBV20-1 to TRBJ2-7; 10 nucleotides agree with TRBD1. This CDR3 has 14 amino acids. CDR1 and CDR2 (germline): DFQATT, SNEGSKA (reference sequence). V was pared by 5 bases and J by 4 bases, with 8 bases of the junction left unmatched. CDR3 coding DNA: TGCAGTGCTGGCCCCGGGACAGGGGTATACGAGCAGTACTTC. This codes for CSAGPGTGVYEQYF.

This clonotype was picked up many times. The chain links TRBV29-1 to TRBJ2-3; 9 bases match TRBD1. Germline CDR1 and CDR2: SQVTM and ANQGSEA. The CDR3 spans 13 residues. The J segment lost 3 bases and the V segment lost 5 bases, leaving 3 bases of the junction unmatched. CDR3 coding DNA: TGCAGCGTTTGGGGACAGGGAACAGATACGCAGTATTTT. Its translation is CSVWGQGTDTQYF.

There are a few counts of this clonotype. V and J are TRBV11-2 and TRBJ2-1; 9 bases align to TRBD2. This CDR3 has 19 amino acids. Germline assignment: CDR1 SGHAT and CDR2 FQNNGV. The junction had 15 bases not matched to a gene; V was cut back by 2 bases and J by 4 bases. The CDR3 region is CASSLSGASGIPRYNEQFF. CDR3 nucleotide sequence: TGTGCCAGCAGCTTATCCGGGGCTAGCGGGATCCCACGGTACAATGAGCAGTTCTTC.

The chain links TRBV7-8 to TRBJ2-1; 10 bases agree with TRBD2. Germline values: CDR1 SGHVS, CDR2 FQNEAQ. The CDR3 extends over 17 amino acids. V dropped 4 bases and J dropped 6; count of bases not matched to a gene: 12. The CDR3: CASSSSGVLAGLNEQFF. CDR3 nucleotide sequence: TGTGCCAGCAGCTCCTCGGGGGTACTAGCGGGACTCAATGAGCAGTTCTTC. Full variable domain (remainder filled in from reference TRBV7-8 and TRBJ2-1): GAGVSQSPRYKVAKRGQDVALRCDPISGHVSLFWYQQALGQGPEFLTYFQNEAQLDKSGLPSDRFFAERPEGSVSTLKIQRTQQEDSAVYLCASSSSGVLAGLNEQFFGPGTRLTVL.

The V call is TRBV6-1, the J call TRBJ2-3, with TRBD2 identical over 10 bases. Germline CDR1 MNHNS, CDR2 SASEGT. J lost 7 bases, V lost 5 bases, and 6 bases had no gene match. The CDR3 length is 14 residues. CDR3 DNA sequence: TGTGCCAGCAGTAGCGGGAGGGGGGGGTATACGCAGTATTTT. Translation: CASSSGRGGYTQYF.

This clonotype showed up many times. The chain links TRBV20-1 to TRBJ2-1; 8 nucleotides match TRBD2. The CDR3 is 15 amino acids. Germline loops: CDR1 DFQATT, CDR2 SNEGSKA (reference sequence). J was trimmed by 4 bases and V by 0 bases; bases with no gene match: 5. CDR3 amino acids: CSARDLEREYNEQFF. DNA for the CDR3: TGCAGTGCTAGAGATCTAGAGCGGGAGTACAATGAGCAGTTCTTC.

This clonotype has at least ten counts. The rearrangement uses TRBV20-1 and TRBJ2-4; D is unresolved. There are 15 residues in the CDR3. CDR1 and CDR2 from the germline V gene are DFQATT and SNEGSKA (reference sequence). Deletions cut 3 bases from V and 2 bases from J, with 14 bases between. The CDR3 coding sequence is TGCAGTGCTAGCCCTGCAGGTAGAACCAAAAACATTCAGTACTTC. Translated: CSASPAGRTKNIQYF.

At least ten counts were recorded for this clonotype. One end of the junction fails to match germline, which may point to a read error. The chain carries TRBV7-3 and TRBJ2-1, with 10 bases aligning to TRBD1. Germline V gives CDR1 SGHTA, CDR2 FQGTGA. The CDR3 consists of 15 residues. In nucleotides, the CDR3 is TGTGCCAGCAGCATAACCGGGACAGGGGTTGAGGAGCAGTTCTTC. The encoded protein is CASSITGTGVEEQFF.